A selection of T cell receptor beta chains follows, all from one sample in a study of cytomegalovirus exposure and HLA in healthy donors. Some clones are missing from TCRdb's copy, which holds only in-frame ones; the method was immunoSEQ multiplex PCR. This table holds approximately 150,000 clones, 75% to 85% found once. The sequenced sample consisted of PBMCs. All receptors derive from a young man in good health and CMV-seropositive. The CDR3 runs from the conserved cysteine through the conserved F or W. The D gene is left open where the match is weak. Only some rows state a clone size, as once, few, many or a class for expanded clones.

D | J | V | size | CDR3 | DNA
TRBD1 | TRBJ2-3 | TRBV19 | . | CASSLGQGTDTQYF | TGTGCCAGTAGTCTTGGACAGGGCACAGATACGCAGTATTTT
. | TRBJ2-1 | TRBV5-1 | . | CASSLTQRSYSYNEQFF | TGCGCCAGCAGCTTGACGCAGCGGAGTTACTCCTACAATGAGCAGTTCTTC
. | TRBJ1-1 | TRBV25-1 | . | CASGPGPGQAFF | TGTGCCAGCGGGCCAGGGCCAGGGCAAGCTTTCTTT
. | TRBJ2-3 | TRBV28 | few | CASRLDSSDTQYF | TGTGCCAGCAGGCTGGACTCCTCAGATACGCAGTATTTT
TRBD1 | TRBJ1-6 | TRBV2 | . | CATHLGGTGYNSPLHF | TGTGCCACCCACCTAGGGGGGACAGGTTATAATTCACCCCTCCACTTT
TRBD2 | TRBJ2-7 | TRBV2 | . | CASSEWGGGLISYEQYF | TGTGCCAGCAGTGAATGGGGCGGGGGGCTTATATCCTACGAGCAGTACTTC
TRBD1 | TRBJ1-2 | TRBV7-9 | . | CASSLEGTAYGYTF | TGTGCCAGCAGCTTAGAAGGGACAGCTTATGGCTACACCTTC
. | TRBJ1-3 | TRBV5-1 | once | CASTESGAGNTIYF | TGCGCCAGCACCGAATCGGGGGCTGGAAACACCATATATTTT
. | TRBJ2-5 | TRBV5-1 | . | CASSPVGYQETQYF | TGCGCCAGCAGCCCGGTCGGGTACCAAGAGACCCAGTACTTC
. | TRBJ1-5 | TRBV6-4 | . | CASSETANQPQHF | TGTGCCAGCAGTGAGACAGCAAATCAGCCCCAGCATTTT
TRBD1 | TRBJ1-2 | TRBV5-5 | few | CASSYAGQWGDGYTF | TGTGCCAGCAGCTATGCGGGACAGTGGGGAGATGGCTACACCTTC
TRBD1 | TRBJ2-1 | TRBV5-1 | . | CASSLQGASYNEQFF | TGCGCCAGCAGCTTACAGGGGGCTTCCTACAATGAGCAGTTCTTC
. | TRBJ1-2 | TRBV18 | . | CASSNLTGNLGYTF | TGTGCCAGCTCCAACCTCACAGGCAATCTGGGCTACACCTTC
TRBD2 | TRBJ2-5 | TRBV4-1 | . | CASSQGTGLAGETQYF | TGCGCCAGCAGCCAAGGGACGGGACTAGCAGGAGAGACCCAGTACTTC
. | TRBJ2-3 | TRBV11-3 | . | CASSLMGGGTQYF | TGTGCCAGCAGCTTAATGGGGGGTGGTACGCAGTATTTT
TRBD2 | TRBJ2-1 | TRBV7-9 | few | CSSSFGGDYNEQFF | TGTTCCAGCAGCTTCGGGGGGGACTACAATGAGCAGTTCTTC
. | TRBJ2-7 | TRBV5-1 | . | CASSLPYEQYF | TGCGCCAGCAGCTTGCCCTACGAGCAGTACTTC
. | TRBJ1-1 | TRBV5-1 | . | CASSLDRSSNTEAFF | TGCGCCAGCAGCTTGGACAGGTCATCGAACACTGAAGCTTTCTTT
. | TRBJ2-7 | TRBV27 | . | CASSFGGNDYEQYF | TGTGCCAGCAGTTTCGGAGGTAACGACTACGAGCAGTACTTC
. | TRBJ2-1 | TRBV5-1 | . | CASQTGHSYNEQFF | TGCGCCAGCCAGACAGGACACTCCTACAATGAGCAGTTCTTC
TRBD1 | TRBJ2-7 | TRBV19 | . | CASSGPDRDFSYEQYF | TGTGCCAGTAGTGGCCCGGACAGGGACTTCTCCTACGAGCAGTACTTC
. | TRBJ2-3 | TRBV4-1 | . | CASSQEQLAQDTQYF | TGCGCCAGCAGCCAAGAACAACTAGCCCAAGATACGCAGTATTTT
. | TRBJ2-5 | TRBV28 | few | CASSRQVQETQYF | TGTGCCAGCAGCCGACAGGTCCAAGAGACCCAGTACTTC
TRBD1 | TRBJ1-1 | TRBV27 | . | CASSLSGTGSTEAFF | TGTGCCAGCAGTTTATCGGGGACAGGGAGCACTGAAGCTTTCTTT
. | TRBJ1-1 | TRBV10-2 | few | CASSDRAHTEAFF | TGCGCCAGCAGTGACAGGGCCCACACTGAAGCTTTCTTT
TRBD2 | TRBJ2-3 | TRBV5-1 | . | CASSLTGGFMDTQYF | TGCGCCAGCAGCTTAACGGGAGGGTTCATGGATACGCAGTATTTT
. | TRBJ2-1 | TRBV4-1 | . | CASSQASVSSYNEQFF | TGCGCCAGCAGCCAGGCTAGCGTCTCCTCCTACAATGAGCAGTTCTTC
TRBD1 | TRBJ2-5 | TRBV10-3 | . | CAISGTGGLETQYF | TGTGCCATCAGTGGGACAGGGGGCTTGGAGACCCAGTACTTC
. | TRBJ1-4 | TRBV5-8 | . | CASSFGPVPGKLFF | TGTGCCAGCAGCTTTGGGCCGGTCCCTGGGAAACTGTTTTTT
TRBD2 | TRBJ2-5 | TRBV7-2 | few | CASSLSGGRAQKTQYF | TGTGCCAGCAGCTTGTCCGGCGGGAGGGCTCAAAAGACCCAGTACTTC
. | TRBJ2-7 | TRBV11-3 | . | CASSLAGTYEQYF | TGTGCCAGCAGCTTAGCCGGGACCTACGAGCAGTACTTC
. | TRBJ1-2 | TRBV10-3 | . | CAISEYTTGGYTF | TGTGCCATCAGTGAGTACACGACGGGTGGCTACACCTTC